The 15 T cell receptor beta chains below all came from one sample that was sequenced in a study of T-cell memory formation after mild COVID-19. One entry per CDR3 protein results from TCRdb running MiXCR on the 5' RACE reads. The table records 150,000 or so distinct CDR3 sequences, about 14% of them present only once. The sample consisted of PBMCs or a T cell subset sorted from them (not recorded which). The origin of the receptors is an adult woman who had mild COVID-19 (a few samples of this study predate the infection). Cell type and time point are not known.

This clonotype has at least ten counts. The chain is built from TRBV19 and TRBJ2-2, with 15 bases fitting TRBD2. Germline CDR1 LNHDA, CDR2 SQIVND (reference sequence). The junction had 4 bases not matched to a gene; V was cut back by 5 bases and J by 0 bases. This CDR3 is 18 amino acids long. CDR3 loop: CASSPGLAGGPNTGELFF. For the CDR3, the DNA is TGTGCCAGTAGTCCGGGACTAGCGGGAGGCCCGAACACCGGGGAGCTGTTTTTT.

A few counts support this clonotype. The V call is TRBV6-1, the J call TRBJ1-5; D is unclear. Germline lookup yields CDR1 MNHNS and CDR2 SASEGT. V lost 2 bases and J 1 base, leaving 9 bases between the germline ends. The CDR3 extends over 15 amino acids. Here the CDR3 DNA reads TGTGCCAGCAGTGAATACCTCGGCAGCAATCAGCCCCAGCATTTT. Translation: CASSEYLGSNQPQHF.

This clonotype has a handful of counts. V and J are TRBV11-2 and TRBJ2-7; D is unresolved. The germline V and J ends were trimmed by 3 bases and 4 bases, with 10 bases remaining between them. The length of the CDR3 is 13 residues. Germline CDR1 and CDR2: SGHAT and FQNNGV. Here the CDR3 reads CASSFLASYEQYF. In DNA form, the CDR3 reads TGTGCCAGCAGCTTTCTCGCTTCATACGAGCAGTACTTC.

About this clonotype itself: A read error may explain this, as a much larger clone is one base away. The V call is TRBV2, the J call TRBJ2-3; TRBD2 matches 15 bases. The CDR3 is 18 amino acids. From germline, CDR1 is SNHLY and CDR2 FYNNEI. Trimming took 8 bases from V and 5 from J; bases not matched to a gene: 14. The chain's CDR3 is CASVGLAGGPPLKDTQYF. The CDR3 DNA sequence: TGTGCCAGCGTAGGACTAGCGGGAGGGCCCCCCCTCAAAGATACGCAGTATTTT.

J is TRBJ2-7 and V is TRBV7-8; TRBD1 is a possible D gene (6 bases). Trimming pared 5 bases from V and 0 bases from J, leaving 14 bases between. The CDR3 sequence is 15 residues long. Germline V gene sequence: CDR1 SGHVS, CDR2 FQNEAQ. CDR3 coding DNA: TGTGCCAGCAGCATAACCCCGACAGGCTCCTACGAGCAGTACTTC. This encodes CASSITPTGSYEQYF. Full variable domain (outside the CDR3, taken from reference TRBV7-8 and TRBJ2-7): GAGVSQSPRYKVAKRGQDVALRCDPISGHVSLFWYQQALGQGPEFLTYFQNEAQLDKSGLPSDRFFAERPEGSVSTLKIQRTQQEDSAVYLCASSITPTGSYEQYFGPGTRLTVT.

This clonotype was counted between two and nine times. The chain links TRBV15 to TRBJ2-5, with 7 bases that match TRBD1. After removal of 5 bases from V and 3 bases from J, the junction contained 3 bases not matched to a gene. The CDR3 is 13 residues long. Germline V gene lookup returns CDR1 LNHNV and CDR2 YYDKDF (reference sequence). The CDR3 protein is CATSYDREETQYF. CDR3 coding DNA: TGTGCCACCAGCTATGACAGGGAAGAGACCCAGTACTTC.

The V call is TRBV7-9, the J call TRBJ1-2; possible D gene TRBD1, 6 bases. Between the trimmed V and J ends, which lost 5 bases and 6 bases, there was a span of 13 bases. In germline, CDR1 is SEHNR, CDR2 FQNEAQ (reference sequence). This CDR3 region has 13 residues. The CDR3 DNA follows: TGTGCCAGCAGCCAAGGACAGTCTGATGGCTACACCTTC. The encoded protein is CASSQGQSDGYTF.

The gene calls are TRBV5-5 and TRBJ1-3; D may be TRBD1 (6 bases). Germline V gives CDR1 SGHKS, CDR2 YYEKEE (reference sequence). The CDR3 extends over 15 amino acids. The V end was cut by 0 bases, the J end by 4 bases, with 11 bases between. CDR3 sequence reads: CASSLGWGLGNTIYF. Here the CDR3 DNA reads TGTGCCAGCAGCTTGGGCTGGGGGCTGGGAAACACCATATATTTT. Drawing the rest from reference TRBV5-5 and TRBJ1-3, the complete variable domain is DAGVTQSPTHLIKTRGQQVTLRCSPISGHKSVSWYQQVLGQGPQFIFQYYEKEERGRGNFPDRFSARQFPNYSSELNVNALLLGDSALYLCASSLGWGLGNTIYFGEGSWLTVV.

This sequence joins TRBV7-9 and TRBJ2-4, with D possibly matching TRBD2 (6 bases). Trimming cost V 5 bases and J 3 bases, with 14 bases left between them. The CDR3 runs 15 residues. Looked up from germline, CDR1 is SEHNR and CDR2 is FQNEAQ (reference sequence). The CDR3 sequence: CASSHTGEDKNIQYF. The CDR3 DNA sequence: TGTGCCAGCAGCCACACGGGAGAGGACAAAAACATTCAGTACTTC.

This rearrangement joins TRBV7-8 to TRBJ2-6; D possibly corresponds to TRBD1 (6 bases). This CDR3 contains 18 residues. The germline gives CDR1 SGHVS, CDR2 FQNEAQ. The germline V and J ends were trimmed by 6 bases and 0 bases, with 18 bases remaining between them. DNA for the CDR3: TGTGCCAGCAGTTTCACAGGGAGCTCCTACTCTGGGGCCAACGTCCTGACTTTC. Translating it yields CASSFTGSSYSGANVLTF. Full variable domain (rest looked up from reference TRBV7-8 and TRBJ2-6): GAGVSQSPRYKVAKRGQDVALRCDPISGHVSLFWYQQALGQGPEFLTYFQNEAQLDKSGLPSDRFFAERPEGSVSTLKIQRTQQEDSAVYLCASSFTGSSYSGANVLTFGAGSRLTVL.

The chain combines TRBV5-4 with TRBJ1-2; TRBD1 agrees at 9 bases. The J segment lost 8 bases and the V segment lost 2 bases, leaving 4 bases of the junction unmatched. Per germline, CDR1 SGHNT and CDR2 YYREEE (reference sequence). The CDR3 is 13 residues long. The CDR3 is CASSLQGAKGYTF. The CDR3 DNA follows: TGTGCCAGCAGCTTACAGGGGGCGAAAGGCTACACCTTC. Complete variable domain (other parts from reference TRBV5-4 and TRBJ1-2): ETGVTQSPTHLIKTRGQQVTLRCSSQSGHNTVSWYQQALGQGPQFIFQYYREEENGRGNFPPRFSGLQFPNYSSELNVNALELDDSALYLCASSLQGAKGYTFGSGTRLTVV.

This clonotype was counted between two and nine times. The chain links TRBV19 to TRBJ2-5; D is possibly TRBD2 (5 bases). Germline loops: CDR1 LNHDA, CDR2 SQIVND (reference sequence). V gave up 7 bases and J gave up 5 bases, with 14 bases separating them. The CDR3 spans 13 residues. For the CDR3, the DNA is TGTGCCAGTATTGGGCCTAGCTGGGAGACCCAGTACTTC. Encoded protein: CASIGPSWETQYF.

A few counts support this clonotype. The chain combines TRBV7-3 with TRBJ2-1; D call uncertain. This CDR3 is built from 15 residues. V was pared by 2 bases and J by 0 bases, with 8 bases between. CDR1 is SGHTA and CDR2 is FQGTGA in the germline V gene. The CDR3 reads CASSLGGVSYNEQFF. In DNA form, the CDR3 reads TGTGCCAGCAGCTTAGGTGGGGTCTCCTACAATGAGCAGTTCTTC.

The table lists this clonotype with a few counts. The chain joins TRBV24-1 to TRBJ2-2, with a tentative D call TRBD1 (5 bases). Trimming took 5 bases from V and 0 from J, leaving 12 bases between them. The CDR3 sequence is 16 residues long. Per the germline V gene, CDR1 is KGHDR and CDR2 is SFDVKD. In DNA, the CDR3 is TGTGCCACCAGTGGCGCCGACAGCGCGAACACCGGGGAGCTGTTTTTT. Encoded protein: CATSGADSANTGELFF.

The V and J genes are TRBV12-3 or TRBV12-4 and TRBJ1-2; D gene unclear. Trimming removed 6 bases from V and 1 base from J, with 12 bases in between. This CDR3 spans 14 amino acids. CDR3 residues: CASSLDDYNYGYTF. CDR3 in DNA: TGTGCCAGCAGCCTAGACGACTATAACTATGGCTACACCTTC.